This T cell receptor beta chain originates from a study of identical twins. Broader study findings: The abundant beta clonotypes from cord blood had fewer insertions, and memory repertoires had none of this. Among out-of-frame alpha sequences shared by twins, low generation probability occurred in excess.

A few counts support this clonotype. Its antigen is not known. This CDR3 region has 13 residues. After removal of 6 bases from V and 3 bases from J, the junction contained 4 bases not matched to a gene. TCRdb re-called the 5' RACE reads with MiXCR, one entry per CDR3 protein. The sample yields approximately 600,000 distinct CDR3 sequences, just under 10% seen once. The data also belong to a second study, concerning yellow fever vaccine responses in identical twins.

The origin of this receptor is a woman aged 18-29 years in good health. Sequencing was done on a sample of PBMCs. The chain recombines TRBV12-3 or TRBV12-4 with TRBJ2-5, with 7 positions matching TRBD1. The CDR3 protein is CASRPTGEETQYF. CDR3 bases: TGTGCCAGCAGGCCAACAGGGGAAGAGACCCAGTACTTC.